These 20 T cell receptor beta chains share one sample of origin, sequenced in a study of OX40 agonist ivuxolimab in advanced cancers. Produced via immunoSEQ multiplex PCR; TCRdb's table is partial and in-frame only. The sample consists of some 77,000 clones, 80% to 90% of them appearing once. Sequenced here: CD4+ or CD8+ T cells sorted from blood, sampled in a trial of the OX40 agonist ivuxolimab. These receptors originate from an adult with an advanced solid tumor such as melanoma, head and neck, liver or kidney cancer.

This chain connects TRBV6-5 to TRBJ1-6, with D possibly being TRBD1 (5 bases). CDR1 MNHEY and CDR2 SVGAGI come from the germline V gene. The V end lost 6 bases, the J end lost 5 bases, and 11 bases lay between the germline ends. The CDR3 contains 14 residues. In nucleotides, the CDR3 is TGTGCCAGCAGGACCCAGGGTAATAATTCACCCCTCCACTTT. Its translation is CASRTQGNNSPLHF.

The chain is built from TRBV11-2 and TRBJ2-5, with D unclear. The CDR3 loop spans 13 amino acids. Deletions cut 1 base from V and 3 bases from J, with 6 bases between. Germline assignment: CDR1 SGHAT and CDR2 FQNNGV. As DNA, the CDR3 is TGTGCCAGCAGCTTAGGTTGGGAAGAGACCCAGTACTTC. This sequence encodes CASSLGWEETQYF. The full variable domain, with the rest looked up from reference TRBV11-2 and TRBJ2-5, is EAGVAQSPRYKIIEKRQSVAFWCNPISGHATLYWYQQILGQGPKLLIQFQNNGVVDDSQLPKDRFSAERLKGVDSTLKIQPAKLEDSAVYLCASSLGWEETQYFGPGTRLLVL.

The CDR3 DNA reads TGTGCCAGCAGCGGTGGGGGGGGCAATCAGCCCCAGCATTTT. Its translation: CASSGGGGNQPQHF. J is TRBJ1-5 and V is TRBV6-5; the D gene is possibly TRBD1 (5 bases). Per germline, CDR1 MNHEY and CDR2 SVGAGI. The germline V and J ends were trimmed by 6 bases and 2 bases, with 11 bases remaining between them. The CDR3 covers 14 residues.

This clone is a singleton in its sample. V usage is TRBV5-1 and J usage is TRBJ1-1; 7 nucleotides line up with TRBD1. This CDR3 comprises 14 residues. CDR1 SGHRS and CDR2 YFSETQ come from the germline V gene. After removal of 5 bases from V and 1 base from J, the junction contained 5 bases not matched to a gene. As DNA, the CDR3 is TGCGCCAGCAGAAGGGGACAGCAGAACACTGAAGCTTTCTTT. Amino acid sequence: CASRRGQQNTEAFF.

The chain joins TRBV5-6 to TRBJ1-3; possibly TRBD1 for D (5 bases). Trimming left V 0 bases short and J 0 bases short, with 7 bases between. This CDR3 has 15 residues. Germline V gene lookup returns CDR1 SGHDT and CDR2 YYEEEE. This CDR3 is CASSLAGGSGNTIYF. CDR3 nucleotides: TGTGCCAGCAGCTTGGCCGGGGGCTCTGGAAACACCATATATTTT. The entire variable domain, with the rest obtained from reference TRBV5-6 and TRBJ1-3, is as follows: DAGVTQSPTHLIKTRGQQVTLRCSPKSGHDTVSWYQQALGQGPQFIFQYYEEEERQRGNFPDRFSGHQFPNYSSELNVNALLLGDSALYLCASSLAGGSGNTIYFGEGSWLTVV.

This chain joins TRBV5-5 and TRBJ1-2; the match to TRBD1 covers 7 bases. The CDR3 is 13 residues long. The trim removed 0 bases at V and 4 bases at J, leaving 0 bases unmatched. Germline lookup yields CDR1 SGHKS and CDR2 YYEKEE (reference sequence). The CDR3: CASSLDRGYGYTF. CDR3 nucleotides: TGTGCCAGCAGCTTGGACAGGGGCTATGGCTACACCTTC.

The rearrangement links TRBV19 to TRBJ2-7, with a possible D match to TRBD2 (6 bases). The V end lost 4 bases, the J end lost 2 bases, and 15 bases lay between the germline ends. This CDR3 has 15 amino acids. CDR1 and CDR2 from the germline V gene are LNHDA and SQIVND (reference sequence). CDR3 DNA sequence: TGTGCCAGTAGTAGTCATAGCGGTAACCCCTACGAGCAGTACTTC. Translating gives CASSSHSGNPYEQYF. The entire variable domain, with the rest obtained from reference TRBV19 and TRBJ2-7, is as follows: DGGITQSPKYLFRKEGQNVTLSCEQNLNHDAMYWYRQDPGQGLRLIYYSQIVNDFQKGDIAEGYSVSREKKESFPLTVTSAQKNPTAFYLCASSSHSGNPYEQYFGPGTRLTVT.

The V call is TRBV28, the J call TRBJ2-5; D might be TRBD2 (6 bases). CDR3 length: 13 residues. In germline, CDR1 is MDHEN, CDR2 SYDVKM. The ends were cut back, 3 bases at V and 3 bases at J, with 8 bases in the middle. CDR3 loop: CASSFWGEETQYF. DNA of the CDR3: TGTGCCAGCAGTTTCTGGGGGGAAGAGACCCAGTACTTC.

CDR3 nucleotides: TGTGCCAGCAGCTTAGAAGATTGGACAGGGGGCCGGCAGCCCCAGCATTTT. Residues: CASSLEDWTGGRQPQHF. This chain joins TRBV7-8 and TRBJ1-5; TRBD1 agrees at 11 bases. The CDR3 covers 17 residues. The V segment lost 1 base and the J segment 7 bases; nucleotides outside the gene matches: 9. From germline, CDR1 is SGHVS and CDR2 FQNEAQ.

V gene TRBV28 combines with J gene TRBJ1-2; D not certain. The CDR3 contains 12 residues. Trimming left V 6 bases short and J 6 bases short, with 11 bases between. CDR1 and CDR2 (germline): MDHEN, SYDVKM. The CDR3 protein is CASRLTGDGYTF. Here the CDR3 DNA reads TGTGCCAGCAGGCTGACGGGAGATGGCTACACCTTC.

The chain recombines TRBV10-2 with TRBJ2-7; 9 bases fit TRBD1. The CDR3 has 15 residues. CDR1 is WSHSY and CDR2 is SAAADI in the germline V gene. V gave up 3 bases and J gave up 4 bases; unmatched junction bases: 7. CDR3 sequence: CASSDRDRARYEQYF. DNA of the CDR3: TGCGCCAGCAGTGACCGGGACAGGGCAAGGTACGAGCAGTACTTC.

CDR3 amino acids: CASSLSILSNQPQHF. As DNA, the CDR3 is TGTGCCAGCAGTTTATCCATTCTCTCCAATCAGCCCCAGCATTTT. The rearrangement joins TRBV28 to TRBJ1-5, with D unresolved. Germline V CDR1 and CDR2: MDHEN, SYDVKM. This CDR3 comprises 15 residues. V shed 1 base and J shed 3 bases, with 10 bases lying between them.

J is TRBJ2-7 and V is TRBV2; D remains unclear. Germline V gene lookup returns CDR1 SNHLY and CDR2 FYNNEI. The CDR3 consists of 12 residues. The V end lost 8 bases, the J end lost 3 bases, and 11 bases lay between the germline ends. CDR3 amino acids: CASPAGYYEQYF. Written as DNA, the CDR3 is TGTGCCAGCCCGGCAGGATACTACGAGCAGTACTTC.

CDR3 coding DNA: TGTGCCAGCAGCCCTGCTAGATGGCATTTT. Translation: CASSPARWHF. The V and J genes are TRBV5-4 and TRBJ1-5; no clear D gene. Trimming cost V 4 bases and J 15 bases, with 11 bases left between them. Per the germline V gene, CDR1 is SGHNT and CDR2 is YYREEE (reference sequence). There are 10 residues in the CDR3.

The chain joins TRBV2 to TRBJ1-2; 8 bases are shared with TRBD1. V shed 8 bases, J shed 4 bases, and the junction held 9 bases outside the gene matches. This CDR3 contains 14 residues. Looked up from germline, CDR1 is SNHLY and CDR2 is FYNNEI. Written as DNA, the CDR3 is TGTGCCAGCGCGGGACAGGCTTTCTCCTATGGCTACACCTTC. Protein product: CASAGQAFSYGYTF.

The chain has TRBV7-9 and TRBJ1-1; TRBD1 agrees at 8 bases. CDR1 SEHNR and CDR2 FQNEAQ come from the germline V gene (reference sequence). V dropped 5 bases and J dropped 3; count of bases not matched to a gene: 2. This CDR3 region has 13 residues. The CDR3 protein is CASSKQGDTEAFF. As DNA, the CDR3 is TGTGCCAGCAGCAAACAGGGGGACACTGAAGCTTTCTTT. Full variable domain (missing parts from reference TRBV7-9 and TRBJ1-1): DTGVSQNPRHKITKRGQNVTFRCDPISEHNRLYWYRQTLGQGPEFLTYFQNEAQLEKSRLLSDRFSAERPKGSFSTLEIQRTEQGDSAMYLCASSKQGDTEAFFGQGTRLTVV.

This rearrangement joins TRBV7-9 to TRBJ1-3; D unresolved. V lost 3 bases to trimming and J lost 4 bases, with 7 bases between them. CDR1 SEHNR and CDR2 FQNEAQ come from the germline V gene (reference sequence). The CDR3 has 13 amino acids. CDR3 amino acids: CASSFSGGNTIYF. The CDR3 DNA reads TGTGCCAGCAGCTTTTCAGGCGGAAACACCATATATTTT.

This chain uses TRBV7-2 with TRBJ1-2, with TRBD1 identical over 7 bases. Germline lookup yields CDR1 SGHTA and CDR2 FQGNSA. V lost 5 bases and J lost 5; bases outside the gene matches: 8. The CDR3 spans 14 residues. The CDR3 region has the DNA TGTGCCAGCAGCCCATCGGGACAGAGTTATGGCTACACCTTC. Residues: CASSPSGQSYGYTF.

V gene TRBV25-1 combines with J gene TRBJ1-5, with D uncertain. Trimming pared 4 bases from V and 4 bases from J, leaving 8 bases between. Germline CDR1 and CDR2: MGHDK and SYGVNS. The CDR3 consists of 13 residues. The CDR3 bases are TGTGCCAGCAGTGGACGCTCGAATCAGCCCCAGCATTTT. This translates into CASSGRSNQPQHF.

The J gene is TRBJ1-5, the V gene TRBV2; 7 nucleotides align to TRBD1. The CDR3 contains 15 residues. Germline V gives CDR1 SNHLY, CDR2 FYNNEI. The V and J ends lost 4 bases and 0 bases, in that order; junction bases with no gene match: 3. DNA for the CDR3: TGTGCCAGCAGTGCGAGACAGGGTAGCAATCAGCCCCAGCATTTT. Translating it yields CASSARQGSNQPQHF.